This T cell receptor beta chain was identified during a study of blood T cell repertoires in COVID-19. The overall study: Acute-phase and convalescent COVID-19 samples originated in the United States, Italy and Spain. T cells, B-cell-depleted T cells, or PBMCs provided the cDNA or gDNA that served as material.

The CDR3 loop spans 16 amino acids. From germline, CDR1 is SGHRS and CDR2 YFSETQ. Trimming shortened V by 4 bases and J by 8 bases, and 24 bases separated the two germline ends. Original processing methods: Quantification of nucleated cells was approximated via reference gene primer amplification. TCRdb's table, derived via immunoSEQ multiplex PCR, lists solely in-frame clones and lacks some. V and J calls and clone size are those listed in that table; D and trimming were worked out from the DNA. The sample holds around 97,000 clones; roughly four fifths are singletons and the top ten take more than 9%.

This sequence was found in a man between 65 and 80 years old with acute or convalescent COVID-19. Sequenced: peripheral blood. V is TRBV5-1 and J is TRBJ1-2, with D maybe TRBD1 (6 bases). The CDR3: CASSRGQTNEQGGYTF. As DNA, the CDR3 is TGCGCCAGCAGCCGGGGACAAACCAACGAGCAGGGGGGCTACACCTTC. The entire variable domain, with the rest obtained from reference TRBV5-1 and TRBJ1-2, is as follows: KAGVTQTPRYLIKTRGQQVTLSCSPISGHRSVSWYQQTPGQGLQFLFEYFSETQRNKGNFPGRFSGRQFSNSRSEMNVSTLELGDSALYLCASSRGQTNEQGGYTFGSGTRLTVV.